This TCR beta chain originates from a study of T cell changes during pregnancy in multiple sclerosis. V shed 3 bases, J shed 10 bases, and the junction held 4 bases outside the gene matches. The germline V gene encodes CDR1 SNHLY and CDR2 FYNNEI. The CDR3 runs to 12 residues. The repertoire was sequenced with immunoSEQ multiplex PCR; TCRdb's copy has only in-frame clones and lacks some. This repertoire shows tens of thousands of clones, 90% to 95% found once; its top ten account for roughly 0.29%. The V gene is TRBV2, the J gene TRBJ2-5; 8 bases match TRBD2. The receptor was isolated from a female donor in good health, enrolled as a control in a pregnancy study. Here the sequenced sample was CD4+ T cells from peripheral blood mononuclear cells, taken in the third trimester of pregnancy. CDR3 sequence reads: CASSDWLAGQYF. Written as DNA, the CDR3 is TGTGCCAGCAGTGATTGGCTAGCGGGCCAGTACTTC.